This T cell receptor (beta chain) is from a study of blood T cell repertoires in COVID-19 (dated by TCRdb to the early 2020s). With regard to the full study: Collaborator samples came from the United States, Italy and Spain and covered acute and convalescent phases of COVID-19. Where available, HLA class I and class II types were obtained from metadata supplied by the sample provider rather than from assay-based typing. The prospective study material was composed of cDNA or gDNA derived from T cells, B-cell-depleted T cells, or PBMCs. A freely available public database, intended as a resource for researchers studying the immune response to SARS-CoV-2, is where the repertoires were released. A de-identified subject ID, COVID-19 status, age in years and sex were almost always included in the sample metadata. Deeply sampled blood TCRbeta repertoires from subjects exposed to, actively infected with, or recovered from COVID-19 were included in the dataset. The samples were drawn from the first 160 participants of the ongoing ImmuneRACE study and from more than 1,000 subjects provided by 6 global collaborators.

What the work shows at the level of the full study, not this receptor alone: Clinical and demographic metadata were provided uncurated, with the amount varying by source and participant.

TCRbeta CDR3 regions were amplified from genomic DNA by means of the immunoSEQ Assay, a bias-controlled multiplex PCR. Regarding the original processing steps: The number of nucleated cells in each sample was estimated by amplification of reference gene primers within the assay. Sequence reads were collapsed and filtered to measure the absolute abundance of every unique TCRbeta CDR3 rearrangement. For each sample, productive Simpson clonality was calculated as the square root of Simpson's diversity index over productive rearrangements. Here the immuneACCESS table is served through TCRdb, limited to in-frame sequences with V and J called. Missing clones are a known gap in these copies; in checked studies unresolved V genes cover under half, and the rest lacks a known reason. V and J calls and clone size follow that table, whereas D and trimming were derived from the DNA. This sample lists fewer than 100,000 clones; about 85% were detected once. Approximately 22% of the sample goes to the ten largest clones.

Each collaborating institution followed its own protocols to collect whole blood in K2EDTA tubes. Collaborator samples were shipped for TCRbeta analysis as frozen whole blood, isolated PBMCs, or DNA extracted from either sample type. Based on the germline V gene (reference sequence), the CDR1 and CDR2 sequences are GTSNPN and SVGIG. V is pared back by 2 bases and J by 4 bases, with 18 bases lying between the germline termini. The CDR3 has 16 amino acids, counting the end cysteine and phenylalanine. The DNA shown is the 48-base CDR3, in frame from base 1. A word on this clone: What antigen it recognizes has not been identified. No base quality information exists; no much larger clone differs at one position.

Material: peripheral blood. This TCR came from a human donor in a cohort sampled during active COVID-19. In this chain, TRBV30 is recombined with TRBJ2-1; TRBD1 might be the D gene, on 6 matching bases. The CDR3 region reads CAWSPSWAGQYNEQFF. The DNA is TGTGCCTGGAGTCCGAGTTGGGCTGGACAGTACAATGAGCAGTTCTTC.